This T cell receptor (beta chain) came from a study of cytomegalovirus exposure and HLA in healthy donors. General study findings and limits: Per published reports, the classifier diagnosed cytomegalovirus status with high specificity and sensitivity. Subsequent analysis found a tendency for first-cohort TCR clusters to co-occur within the roughly 130 validation repertoires.

The CDR3 loop spans 14 amino acids. V shed 3 bases and J shed 5 bases, with 15 bases lying between them. The germline CDR1 and CDR2 sequences are SGHNT and YYREEE (reference sequence). Clones were sequenced by immunoSEQ multiplex PCR, and TCRdb holds only the in-frame ones, with some missing. The data contain approximately 110,000 clones, 85% to 95% of them seen just once; the ten biggest clones take up roughly 1.3%. This clone was seen once. Its antigen remains unidentified. The chain links TRBV5-4 to TRBJ2-7; D unclear. This sequence was found in a woman aged 18-29 years in good health and CMV-seronegative. The material sequenced was PBMCs. This chain's CDR3 is CASSSPPGGNEQYF. For the CDR3, the DNA is TGTGCCAGCAGCTCACCCCCAGGTGGAAACGAGCAGTACTTC.